Given below is one T cell receptor beta chain in context. Its antigen is currently unknown. CDR1 and CDR2 (germline): SEHNR, FQNEAQ (reference sequence). CDR3 length equals 13 residues. V was cut by 5 bases and J by 3 bases, with 8 bases left in between. The sample comes from a study of graft-versus-host responses after intestinal transplantation. Study context: The study gave all recipients anti-thymocyte globulin induction, then tacrolimus and steroids for two to three years.

Study observations and caveats: Graft-donor T cell macrochimerism coincided with high graft-versus-host to host-versus-graft clonal ratios in allografts. GvH clones appeared in recipient marrow, some first in ileum or blood. Early declines in HvG clones that occurred post-transplant were associated with peak circulating GvH clone levels.

Libraries were prepared by immunoSEQ multiplex PCR; TCRdb keeps only in-frame clonotypes and omits some of them. The sample holds around 100,000 clones, approximately 94% seen once. This chain links TRBV7-9 with TRBJ1-5; maybe TRBD1 (5 bases). The material was unstimulated CD8+ T cells sorted from spleen or lymph node cells, obtained before intestinal transplant. The TCR was taken from a human donor who received an intestinal transplant. The CDR3 is CASSRGANQPQHF. The CDR3 nucleotides read TGTGCCAGCAGCCGCGGGGCCAATCAGCCCCAGCATTTT.